The 20 T cell receptor beta chains in this list originate from one sample, sequenced in a study of T cells in Graves' hyperthyroidism and ophthalmopathy. Amplified regions were TCR beta CDR3 sequences from RNA transcripts. The HTBI set primed first-round TCR CDR3 RT-PCR. A single record per CDR3 protein comes from TCRdb applying MiXCR to the multiplex PCR reads. Altogether approximately 510,000 distinct CDR3 sequences are present, roughly 20% being singletons, with the ten largest covering approximately 25%. The sequencing input was blood. These receptors were collected from a man younger than 35 with Graves' hyperthyroidism.

This clonotype was picked up many times. The V call is TRBV6-1, the J call TRBJ2-5; D unclear. Trimming shortened V by 6 bases and J by 2 bases, and 10 bases separated the two germline ends. This CDR3 has 13 amino acids. In germline, CDR1 is MNHNS, CDR2 SASEGT. The CDR3 DNA is TGTGCCAGCAGGCCAACCCTACAAGAGACCCAGTACTTC. It codes for CASRPTLQETQYF.

The chain employs TRBV7-2 and TRBJ2-3; 11 bases agree with TRBD2. Germline V lookup: CDR1 SGHTA, CDR2 FQGNSA. Trimming removed 1 base from V and 6 bases from J; junction bases left unmatched: 3. This CDR3 spans 15 amino acids. The CDR3 DNA reads as TGTGCCAGCAGCTTAGTCGCTAGCGGGGGGGATACGCAGTATTTT. Protein sequence: CASSLVASGGDTQYF.

This clonotype came up many times. V is TRBV14 and J is TRBJ1-1, with no clear D. Deletions cut 4 bases from V and 0 bases from J, with 12 bases between. The CDR3 sequence is 15 residues long. Germline V gives CDR1 SGHDN, CDR2 FVKESK. The CDR3 sequence is CASSPRGFMNTEAFF. CDR3 nucleotide sequence: TGTGCCAGCAGCCCCCGCGGGTTCATGAACACTGAAGCTTTCTTT.

This clonotype occurred many times. The chain joins TRBV7-8 to TRBJ1-2; D is unresolved. V shed 1 base and J shed 6 bases, with 21 bases lying between them. CDR3 length: 17 amino acids. Germline CDR1 reads SGHVS; CDR2 reads FQNEAQ. DNA for the CDR3: TGTGCCAGCAGCTTAGGTTCTGGTCTGAGCACAACGAATGGCTACACCTTC. Protein: CASSLGSGLSTTNGYTF.

This clonotype has more than one count but fewer than ten. This chain links TRBV6-5 with TRBJ2-7; 7 nucleotides line up with TRBD1. Germline CDR1 and CDR2: MNHEY and SVGAGI. V lost 2 bases and J lost 3; bases outside the gene matches: 10. This CDR3 region has 16 residues. CDR3 loop: CASSYKGARSHYEQYF. The DNA of the CDR3 is TGTGCCAGCAGTTACAAGGGGGCGAGATCTCACTACGAGCAGTACTTC.

Many counts were recorded for this clonotype. The rearrangement joins TRBV6-1 to TRBJ2-7; 7 nucleotides line up with TRBD1. Germline V gives CDR1 MNHNS, CDR2 SASEGT. After removal of 4 bases from V and 0 bases from J, the junction contained 6 bases not matched to a gene. CDR3 length: 15 residues. CDR3 in amino acids: CASSGQGPRSYEQYF. CDR3 DNA: TGTGCCAGCAGTGGACAGGGCCCCCGCTCCTACGAGCAGTACTTC.

This clonotype qualifies as medium-sized. J is TRBJ2-5 and V is TRBV6-5; 8 nucleotides align to TRBD1. CDR1 and CDR2 from the germline V gene are MNHEY and SVGAGI. The CDR3 totals 15 residues. Germline trimming cut 7 bases from V and 5 bases from J; bases unmatched to any gene: 12. CDR3 in DNA: TGTGCCAGCACCCTCAACAGGGGGGCCTGGGAGACCCAGTACTTC. This encodes CASTLNRGAWETQYF.

The chain couples TRBV10-3 to TRBJ1-5; TRBD1 is a possible D gene (6 bases). The CDR3 sequence is 14 residues long. The V end was cut by 1 base, the J end by 6 bases, with 10 bases between. CDR1 and CDR2 (germline): ENHRY, SYGVKD. In DNA, the CDR3 is TGTGCCATCAGTGAGTATGGGGGCTTTCAGCCCCAGCATTTT. Encoded protein: CAISEYGGFQPQHF.

This clonotype was seen just once. This rearrangement joins TRBV6-5 to TRBJ2-5; possibly TRBD1 for D (6 bases). The CDR3 totals 15 residues. Trimming removed 3 bases at V and 5 bases at J, with 16 bases between. Germline CDR1 and CDR2: MNHEY and SVGAGI. CDR3 nucleotides: TGTGCCAGCAGTTATGGACGAGGGGGTTTTGAGACCCAGTACTTC. It yields the protein CASSYGRGGFETQYF.

As concerns this clonotype: This could be a read error, since a much larger clone is one nucleotide away. Lacking the conserved final phenylalanine or tryptophan, this CDR3 likely reflects a read error. This sequence joins TRBV2 and TRBJ1-1; D is unclear. Trimming removed 6 bases at V and 1 base at J, with 9 bases between. The CDR3 extends over 13 amino acids. Per germline, CDR1 SNHLY and CDR2 FYNNEI. The DNA of the CDR3 is TGTGCCAGCAGCGCGGACGAGAACACTGAAGCTTTCCTT. Its translation is CASSADENTEAFL.

This clonotype was picked up many times. The V call is TRBV12-3 or TRBV12-4, the J call TRBJ1-1; 9 positions match TRBD1. V shed 5 bases, J shed 1 base, and the junction held 11 bases outside the gene matches. The CDR3 totals 17 residues. CDR3 protein: CASSAQGALGSNTEAFF. DNA of the CDR3: TGTGCCAGCAGTGCACAGGGGGCGCTGGGGTCGAACACTGAAGCTTTCTTT.

This clonotype was seen many times. The CDR3 DNA reads as TGTGCCAGCAGTCCCTGGGACAGGGGAGAGACCCAGTACTTC. The encoded protein is CASSPWDRGETQYF. V gene TRBV6-1 combines with J gene TRBJ2-5, with 10 nucleotides matching TRBD1. V was pared by 5 bases and J by 4 bases, with 4 bases of the junction left unmatched. The CDR3 runs 14 residues. Germline V lookup: CDR1 MNHNS, CDR2 SASEGT.

This clonotype showed up many times. The genes are TRBV10-1 and TRBJ2-2, with D possibly called TRBD1 or TRBD2 (5 bases each). Deletions cut 6 bases from V and 3 bases from J, with 11 bases between. This CDR3 region has 14 residues. Germline lookup yields CDR1 WNHNN and CDR2 SYGVQD (reference sequence). CDR3 in amino acids: CASSLGTDTGELFF. DNA of the CDR3: TGCGCCAGCAGCCTTGGGACGGACACCGGGGAGCTGTTTTTT.

This clonotype came up many times. The chain joins TRBV5-4 to TRBJ1-1, with D maybe TRBD1 (6 bases). Trimming pared 0 bases from V and 2 bases from J, leaving 11 bases between. Germline CDR1 SGHNT, CDR2 YYREEE (reference sequence). The length of the CDR3 is 15 residues. CDR3 protein: CASSLEGQHNTEAFF. As DNA, the CDR3 is TGTGCCAGCAGCTTGGAAGGACAGCACAACACTGAAGCTTTCTTT.

This clonotype was found many times. The genes are TRBV3-1 and TRBJ1-5; 7 positions agree with TRBD1. The CDR3 has 13 amino acids. CDR1 and CDR2 (germline): LGHDT, YNNKEL (reference sequence). Trimming took 1 base from V and 6 from J; bases not matched to a gene: 0. In DNA, the CDR3 is TGTGCCAGCAGCCAAGCAGGGGGTCAGCCCCAGCATTTT. Protein: CASSQAGGQPQHF. Drawing the rest from reference TRBV3-1 and TRBJ1-5, the complete variable domain is DTAVSQTPKYLVTQMGNDKSIKCEQNLGHDTMYWYKQDSKKFLKIMFSYNNKELIINETVPNRFSPKSPDKAHLNLHINSLELGDSAVYFCASSQAGGQPQHFGDGTRLSIL.

This clonotype was observed a few times. The rearrangement joins TRBV6-2 or TRBV6-3 to TRBJ2-7, with D hard to call. The CDR3 sequence is 15 residues long. Germline V lookup: CDR1 MNHEY, CDR2 SVGEGT. V dropped 2 bases and J dropped 2 bases, with 13 bases sitting between them. CDR3 region: CASSYGQVTTYEQYF. The DNA for the CDR3 is TGTGCCAGCAGTTACGGCCAGGTCACTACCTACGAGCAGTACTTC.

This clonotype was counted at least ten times. The gene calls are TRBV9 and TRBJ1-1, with 10 bases that match TRBD1. The CDR3 has 17 amino acids. The germline V gene has CDR1 SGDLS and CDR2 YYNGEE. J was trimmed by 3 bases and V by 4 bases; bases with no gene match: 12. CDR3 sequence reads: CASSFGLDRGRDTEAFF. CDR3 sequence (DNA): TGTGCCAGCAGCTTCGGCCTCGACAGGGGGCGGGACACTGAAGCTTTCTTT.

The CDR3 coding sequence is TGTGCCAGCGGCTGGAAAGGGAACACCGGGGAGCTGTTTTTT. It is translated as CASGWKGNTGELFF. V is TRBV6-1 and J is TRBJ2-2; no clear D. The ends were cut back, 8 bases at V and 1 base at J, with 11 bases in the middle. Germline V gene data show CDR1 as MNHNS and CDR2 as SASEGT. There are 14 residues in the CDR3.

This clonotype was picked up many times. The chain recombines TRBV12-3 or TRBV12-4 with TRBJ2-2, with D unclear. This CDR3 contains 15 residues. The V end was cut by 8 bases, the J end by 1 base, with 14 bases between. The CDR3, as DNA: TGTGCCAGCCACTTTAGGGCGCGGAACACCGGGGAGCTGTTTTTT. Its translation is CASHFRARNTGELFF.

This clonotype occurred a few times. CDR3 sequence: CAISAAGISSGNTIYF. CDR3 sequence (DNA): TGTGCCATCAGTGCGGCAGGGATAAGCTCTGGAAACACCATATATTTT. This chain joins TRBV10-3 and TRBJ1-3; the D gene is possibly TRBD1 (5 bases). The CDR3 extends over 16 amino acids. Germline V gene data show CDR1 as ENHRY and CDR2 as SYGVKD. Trimming stripped 4 bases from V and 0 bases from J, with 13 bases between.